This T cell receptor (beta chain) was sequenced during a study of Graves' ophthalmopathy and Graves' hyperthyroidism. Amplification of TCR beta CDR3 regions used RNA transcripts. The first-round RT-PCR employed HTBI primers together with the Qiagen OneStep RT-PCR kit. A multiplex PCR was then performed as the second round. TCRdb ran MiXCR on the multiplex PCR reads and lists one entry per CDR3 protein. The repertoire consists of about 740,000 distinct CDR3 sequences, with about 44% occurring once and the leading ten covering about 40%. This clonotype has only a few counts. Trimming cost V 1 base and J 0 bases, with 4 bases left between them. The CDR3 totals 13 residues. The V gene's germline CDR1 is SGHAT and CDR2 FQNNGV. Other autoimmune diseases, uncontrolled infections, pregnancy and lactation each led to patient exclusion. Orbital computed tomography and thyroid ultrasound, along with TRAb, serum thyroxine and clinical symptoms, underpinned diagnosis.

The chain has TRBV11-2 and TRBJ2-7; D call uncertain. The receptor's source is an adult man with Graves' ophthalmopathy. Source material: peripheral blood. CDR3 protein: CASSLVNSYEQYF. CDR3 DNA sequence: TGTGCCAGCAGCTTAGTAAACTCCTACGAGCAGTACTTC.